This TCR beta chain is from a study of CD8 T cells in Susac syndrome. Whole-study findings and limits: Clonal expansion was not seen in any Susac syndrome CD4+ T cell repertoire.

As for this clonotype: The antigen is undetermined.

cDNA came from around 0.5 to 1 ug RNA primed by random hexamers. Coverage of TCR beta CDR3 amplification by immunoSEQ multiplex PCR extended to 54 Vbeta and 13 Jbeta. Using its own MiXCR run on the immunoSEQ multiplex PCR reads, TCRdb lists one record per CDR3 protein. The repertoire holds roughly 220,000 distinct CDR3 sequences, 94% seen once, with approximately 0.15% in the top ten. This CDR3 has 16 residues. Per germline, CDR1 LGHNA and CDR2 YSLEER. The V end was cut by 4 bases, the J end by 0 bases, with 13 bases between. The source is a human donor with Susac syndrome. The sequenced sample was CD4+ T cells from PBMCs. The chain combines TRBV4-3 with TRBJ2-1, with D uncertain. The CDR3 reads CASSREIQLSYNEQFF. CDR3 coding DNA: TGCGCCAGCAGCCGAGAAATACAGCTCTCCTACAATGAGCAGTTCTTC.